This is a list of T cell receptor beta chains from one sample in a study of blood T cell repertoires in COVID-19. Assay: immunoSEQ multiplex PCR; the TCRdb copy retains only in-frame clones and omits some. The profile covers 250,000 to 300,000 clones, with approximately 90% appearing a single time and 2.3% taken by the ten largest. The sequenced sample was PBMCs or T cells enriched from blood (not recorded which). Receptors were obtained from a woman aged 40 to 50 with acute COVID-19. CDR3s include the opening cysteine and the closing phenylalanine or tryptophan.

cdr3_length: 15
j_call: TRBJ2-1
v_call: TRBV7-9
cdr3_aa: CASSTGLGSSNEQFF

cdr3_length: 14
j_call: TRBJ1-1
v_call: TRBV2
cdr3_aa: CASSGTGMNTEAFF

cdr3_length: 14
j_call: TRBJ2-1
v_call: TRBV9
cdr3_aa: CASSAIDRAHEQFF

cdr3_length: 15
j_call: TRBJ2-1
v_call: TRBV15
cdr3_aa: CATSREAAAYNEQFF

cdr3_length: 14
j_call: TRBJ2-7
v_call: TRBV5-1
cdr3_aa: CASSRTSGSDEQYF

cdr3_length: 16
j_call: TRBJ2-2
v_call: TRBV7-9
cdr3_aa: CASSYVPGLVPGELFF

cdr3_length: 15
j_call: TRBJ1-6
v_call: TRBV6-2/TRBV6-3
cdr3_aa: CASSYIVRGVSPLHF

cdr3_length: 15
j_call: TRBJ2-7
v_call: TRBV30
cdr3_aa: CAWSAGTSGTYEQYF

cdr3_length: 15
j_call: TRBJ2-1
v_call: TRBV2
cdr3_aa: CASKAGTSDYNEQFF

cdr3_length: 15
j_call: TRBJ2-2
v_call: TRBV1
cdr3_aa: CTSSQVNYYTGELFF

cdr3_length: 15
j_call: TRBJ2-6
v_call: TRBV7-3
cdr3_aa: CASSSQLSGANVLTF

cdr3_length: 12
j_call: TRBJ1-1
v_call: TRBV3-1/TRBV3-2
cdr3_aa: CASSQGGLRAFF

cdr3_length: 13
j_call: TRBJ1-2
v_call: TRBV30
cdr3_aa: CAGTGVKGYGYTF

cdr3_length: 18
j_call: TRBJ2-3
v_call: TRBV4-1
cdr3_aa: CASSQKVVGGGARDTQYF

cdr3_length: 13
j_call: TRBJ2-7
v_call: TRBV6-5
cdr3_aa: CASSYRQGHEQYF

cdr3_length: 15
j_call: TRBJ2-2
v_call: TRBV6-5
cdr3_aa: CASRPGLAGTGELFF

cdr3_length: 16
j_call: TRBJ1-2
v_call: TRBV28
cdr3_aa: CASSSPRRGRDYGYTF

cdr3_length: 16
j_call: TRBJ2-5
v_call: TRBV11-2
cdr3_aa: CASSFLGSGIFETQYF

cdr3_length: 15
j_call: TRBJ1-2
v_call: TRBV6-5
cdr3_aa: CASSSQTGVSYGYTF

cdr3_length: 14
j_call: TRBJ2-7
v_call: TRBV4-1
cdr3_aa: CASSHTDRGHEQYF

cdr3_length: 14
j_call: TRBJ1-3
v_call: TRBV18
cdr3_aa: CASSEGISGNTIYF

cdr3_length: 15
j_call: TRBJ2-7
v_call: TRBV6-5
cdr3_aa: CASSYTVAGGYEQYF

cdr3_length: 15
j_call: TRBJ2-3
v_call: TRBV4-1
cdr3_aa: CASSQGDRVTDTQYF

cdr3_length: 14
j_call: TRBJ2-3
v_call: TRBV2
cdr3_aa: CASSGLVMSDTQYF

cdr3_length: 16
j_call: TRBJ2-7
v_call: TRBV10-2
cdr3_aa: CASSEAAAGLTYEQYF

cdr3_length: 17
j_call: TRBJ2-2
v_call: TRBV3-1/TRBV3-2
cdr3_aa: CASSRGDGYWNTGELFF

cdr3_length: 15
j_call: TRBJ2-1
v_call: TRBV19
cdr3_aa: CASRQGQGSYNEQFF

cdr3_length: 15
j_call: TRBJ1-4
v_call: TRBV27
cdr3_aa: CASSLGADTYEKLFF

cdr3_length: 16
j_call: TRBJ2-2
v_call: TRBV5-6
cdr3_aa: CASSSRLAGRTGELFF

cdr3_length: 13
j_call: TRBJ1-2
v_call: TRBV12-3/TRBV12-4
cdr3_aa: CASSFDQGYGYTF

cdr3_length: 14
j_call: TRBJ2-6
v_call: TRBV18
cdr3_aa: CASSEDSGANVLTF

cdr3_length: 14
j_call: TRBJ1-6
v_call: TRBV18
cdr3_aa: CASSPLTGDSPLHF

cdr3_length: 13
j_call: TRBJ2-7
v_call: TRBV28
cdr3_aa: CASSLGQVYEQYF